This T cell receptor (beta chain) was found in a study of neurological immune-mediated disorders. The cDNA was generated through 5'RACE incorporating 10-nucleotide random UMIs. The output of every sequencing run, over 160 million TCR-beta sequences, came from 15-18 subjects. MiXCR was run by TCRdb on the 5' RACE reads, yielding one entry per CDR3 protein. The table shows tens of thousands of distinct CDR3 sequences, with about 22% occurring only once. The time point is: technical triplicate 3. The CDR3 runs to 13 residues. Germline V gene data show CDR1 as SGHRS and CDR2 as YFSETQ. The V and J ends lost 3 bases and 8 bases, in that order; junction bases with no gene match: 7. This clonotype was observed many times. Its antigen is currently unknown. Whole-study results and caveats: Patients with HTLV-1-associated myelopathy showed the most TCR clonal expansion. Those with multiple sclerosis showed the least, falling below healthy controls. The expanded clones of different subjects shared no CDR3 amino acid sequences (suggesting private repertoires in all groups).

The origin of this receptor is a man in his sixties with HTLV-1-associated myelopathy (HAM/TSP). The rearrangement links TRBV5-1 to TRBJ1-1, with TRBD1 identical over 7 bases. Specimen: PBMCs. CDR3 sequence reads: CASSSSPGGEAFF. CDR3 bases: TGCGCCAGCAGCTCATCTCCAGGGGGGGAAGCTTTCTTT.